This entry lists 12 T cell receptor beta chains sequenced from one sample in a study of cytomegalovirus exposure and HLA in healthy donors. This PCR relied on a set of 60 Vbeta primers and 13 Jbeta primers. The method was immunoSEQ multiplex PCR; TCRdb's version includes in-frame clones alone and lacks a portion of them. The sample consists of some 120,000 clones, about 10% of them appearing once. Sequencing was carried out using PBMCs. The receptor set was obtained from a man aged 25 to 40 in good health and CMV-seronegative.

CDR3 DNA: TGTGCCAGCGTCTTGGGCAGGGGTCTTTACGAGCAGTACTTC. It is translated as CASVLGRGLYEQYF. The chain uses TRBV6-6 and TRBJ2-7; D is perhaps TRBD1 (6 bases). Trimming cost V 8 bases and J 4 bases, with 18 bases left between them. The CDR3 contains 14 residues. From germline, CDR1 is MNHNY and CDR2 SVGAGI (reference sequence).

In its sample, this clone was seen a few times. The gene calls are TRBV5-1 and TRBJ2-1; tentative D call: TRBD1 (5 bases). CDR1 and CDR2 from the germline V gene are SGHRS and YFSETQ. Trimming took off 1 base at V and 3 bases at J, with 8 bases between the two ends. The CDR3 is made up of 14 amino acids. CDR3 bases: TGCGCCAGCAGCTTGCGGACAAGCTACAATGAGCAGTTCTTC. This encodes CASSLRTSYNEQFF.

The DNA of the CDR3 is TGTGCCAGCAGCTCCCCCTTTGGGGTCGGGGGGGAGACCCAGTACTTC. Translated, it gives CASSSPFGVGGETQYF. The V gene is TRBV7-2, the J gene TRBJ2-5; TRBD2 matches 7 bases. The ends lost 4 bases at V and 5 bases at J; junction bases unmatched: 13. In germline, CDR1 is SGHTA, CDR2 FQGNSA. The CDR3 has 16 amino acids.

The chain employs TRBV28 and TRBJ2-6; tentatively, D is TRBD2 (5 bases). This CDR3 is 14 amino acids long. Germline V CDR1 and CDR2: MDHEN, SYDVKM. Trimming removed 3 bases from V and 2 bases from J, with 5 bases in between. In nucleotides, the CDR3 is TGTGCCAGCAGTTTGGAGGCTGGGGCCAACGTCCTGACTTTC. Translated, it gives CASSLEAGANVLTF.

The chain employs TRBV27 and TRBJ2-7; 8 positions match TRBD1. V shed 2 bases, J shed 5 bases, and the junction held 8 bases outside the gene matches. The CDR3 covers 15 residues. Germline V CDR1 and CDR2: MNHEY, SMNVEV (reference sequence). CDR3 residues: CASSLGSTGVDEQYF. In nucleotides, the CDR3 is TGTGCCAGCAGTTTAGGGTCGACAGGGGTTGACGAGCAGTACTTC.

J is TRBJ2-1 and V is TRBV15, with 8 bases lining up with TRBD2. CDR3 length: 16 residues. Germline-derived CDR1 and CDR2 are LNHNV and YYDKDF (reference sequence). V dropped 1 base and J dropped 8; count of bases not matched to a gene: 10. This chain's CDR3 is CATSRARLAIFHEQFF. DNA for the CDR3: TGTGCCACCAGCAGAGCTCGACTAGCGATATTCCATGAGCAGTTCTTC. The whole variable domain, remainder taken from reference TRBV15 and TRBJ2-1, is DAMVIQNPRYQVTQFGKPVTLSCSQTLNHNVMYWYQQKSSQAPKLLFHYYDKDFNNEADTPDNFQSRRPNTSFCFLDIRSPGLGDTAMYLCATSRARLAIFHEQFFGPGTRLTVL.

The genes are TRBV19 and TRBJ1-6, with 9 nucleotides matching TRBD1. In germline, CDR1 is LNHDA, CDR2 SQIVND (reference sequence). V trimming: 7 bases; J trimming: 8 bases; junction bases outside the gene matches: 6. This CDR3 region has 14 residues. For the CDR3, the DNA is TGTGCCAGTAAGCTGGGACAGGGCGATTCACCCCTCCACTTT. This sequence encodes CASKLGQGDSPLHF.

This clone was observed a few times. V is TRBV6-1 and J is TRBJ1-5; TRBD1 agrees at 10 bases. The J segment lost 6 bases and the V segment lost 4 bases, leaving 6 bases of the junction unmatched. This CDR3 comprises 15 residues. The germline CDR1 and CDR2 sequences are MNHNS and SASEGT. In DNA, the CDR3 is TGTGCCAGCAGTGCCCGGGACAGGGGCATTCAGCCCCAGCATTTT. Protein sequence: CASSARDRGIQPQHF.

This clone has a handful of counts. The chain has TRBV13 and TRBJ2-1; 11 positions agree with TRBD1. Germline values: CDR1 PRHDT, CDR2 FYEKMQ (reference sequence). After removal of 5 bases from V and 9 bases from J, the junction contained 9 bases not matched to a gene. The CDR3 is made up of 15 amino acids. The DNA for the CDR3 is TGTGCCAGCAGCCACGGGACAGGGGGTACGGTTGAGCAGTTCTTC. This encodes CASSHGTGGTVEQFF. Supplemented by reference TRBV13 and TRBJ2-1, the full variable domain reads AAGVIQSPRHLIKEKRETATLKCYPIPRHDTVYWYQQGPGQDPQFLISFYEKMQSDKGSIPDRFSAQQFSDYHSELNMSSLELGDSALYFCASSHGTGGTVEQFFGPGTRLTVL.

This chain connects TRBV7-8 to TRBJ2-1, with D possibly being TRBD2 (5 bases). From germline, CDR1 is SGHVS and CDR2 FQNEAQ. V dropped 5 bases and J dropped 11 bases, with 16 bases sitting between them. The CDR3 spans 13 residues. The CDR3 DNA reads TGTGCCAGCAGCCCCCGGAGACCCGGGAAGCAGTTCTTC. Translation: CASSPRRPGKQFF.

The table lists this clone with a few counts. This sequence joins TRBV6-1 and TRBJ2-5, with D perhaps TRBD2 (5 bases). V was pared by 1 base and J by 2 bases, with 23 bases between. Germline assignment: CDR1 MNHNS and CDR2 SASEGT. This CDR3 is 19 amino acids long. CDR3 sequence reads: CASSEVRVGRHFRQETQYF. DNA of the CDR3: TGTGCCAGCAGTGAAGTTAGAGTTGGGAGACACTTCCGACAAGAGACCCAGTACTTC.

CDR3 nucleotides: TGTGCCAGCAGCTTAACGCACTCTAGCGGGAGGGCCGCTCACCCCTACAATGAGCAGTTCTTC. Translating gives CASSLTHSSGRAAHPYNEQFF. V is TRBV7-3 and J is TRBJ2-1; 12 nucleotides agree with TRBD2. After removal of 0 bases from V and 2 bases from J, the junction contained 14 bases not matched to a gene. Germline loops: CDR1 SGHTA, CDR2 FQGTGA. The CDR3 has 21 amino acids.